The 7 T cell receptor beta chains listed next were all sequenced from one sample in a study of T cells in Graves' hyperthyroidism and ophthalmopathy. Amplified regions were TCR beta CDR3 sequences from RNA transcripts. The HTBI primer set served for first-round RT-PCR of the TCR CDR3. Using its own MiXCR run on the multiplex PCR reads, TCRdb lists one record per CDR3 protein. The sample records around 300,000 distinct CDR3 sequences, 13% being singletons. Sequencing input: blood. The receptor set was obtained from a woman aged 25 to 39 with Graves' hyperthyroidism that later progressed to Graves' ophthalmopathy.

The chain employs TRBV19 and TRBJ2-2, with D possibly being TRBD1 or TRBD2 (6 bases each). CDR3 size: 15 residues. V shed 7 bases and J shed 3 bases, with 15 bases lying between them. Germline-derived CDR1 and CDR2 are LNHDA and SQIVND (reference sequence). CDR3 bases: TGTGCCAGTACCAAAGGGGGAGGTGACACCGGGGAGCTGTTTTTT. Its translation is CASTKGGGDTGELFF.

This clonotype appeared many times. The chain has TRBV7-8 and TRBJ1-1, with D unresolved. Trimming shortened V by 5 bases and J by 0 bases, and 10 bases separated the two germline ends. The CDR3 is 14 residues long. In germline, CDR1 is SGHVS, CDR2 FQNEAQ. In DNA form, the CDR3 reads TGTGCCAGCAGCCAACTCGAAATGAACACTGAAGCTTTCTTT. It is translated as CASSQLEMNTEAFF.

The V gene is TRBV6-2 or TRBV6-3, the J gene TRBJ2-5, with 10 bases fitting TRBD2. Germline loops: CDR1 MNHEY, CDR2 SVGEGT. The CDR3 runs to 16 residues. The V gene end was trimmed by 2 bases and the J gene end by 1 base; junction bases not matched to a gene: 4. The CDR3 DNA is TGTGCCAGCAGTTACCTAGGACTAGCGGCCCAAGAGACCCAGTACTTC. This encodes CASSYLGLAAQETQYF.

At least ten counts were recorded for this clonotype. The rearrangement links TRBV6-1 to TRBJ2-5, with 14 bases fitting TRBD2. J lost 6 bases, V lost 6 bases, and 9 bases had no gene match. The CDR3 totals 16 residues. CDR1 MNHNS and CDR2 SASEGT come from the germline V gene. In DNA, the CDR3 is TGTGCCAGCAGCTCCCCCGGGACTAGCGGGAGAAAGACCCAGTACTTC. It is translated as CASSSPGTSGRKTQYF.

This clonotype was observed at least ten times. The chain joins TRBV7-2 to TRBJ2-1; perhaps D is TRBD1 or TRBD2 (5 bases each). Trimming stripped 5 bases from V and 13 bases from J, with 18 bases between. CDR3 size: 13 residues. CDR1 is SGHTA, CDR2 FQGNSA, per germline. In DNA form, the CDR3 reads TGTGCCAGCAGCCCACAACCCGGGACCCCCCAGTTCTTC. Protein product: CASSPQPGTPQFF.

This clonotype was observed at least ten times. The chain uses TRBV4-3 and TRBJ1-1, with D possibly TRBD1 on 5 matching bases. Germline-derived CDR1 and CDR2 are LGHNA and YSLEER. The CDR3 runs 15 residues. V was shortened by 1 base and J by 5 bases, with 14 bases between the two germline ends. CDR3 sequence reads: CASSQGGGGLTEAFF. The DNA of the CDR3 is TGCGCCAGCAGCCAAGGTGGGGGGGGTTTAACTGAAGCTTTCTTT.

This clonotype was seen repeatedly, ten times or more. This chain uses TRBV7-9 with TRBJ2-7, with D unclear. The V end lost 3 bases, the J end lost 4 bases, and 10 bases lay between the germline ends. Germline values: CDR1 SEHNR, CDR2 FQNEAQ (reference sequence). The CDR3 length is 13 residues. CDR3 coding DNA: TGTGCCAGCAGCTTTGGGCCGACGTACGAGCAGTACTTC. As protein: CASSFGPTYEQYF.